This TCR beta chain stems from a study of cytomegalovirus exposure and HLA in healthy donors. Study-wide background: Around 200 million T cells yielded approximately 100 million unique TCR beta sequences, as an earlier analysis found. Study observations and caveats: Previous analysis showed most TCR beta V segments were productive about 87% or about 30% of the time. Later analysis identified several of the most significant clusters that appeared linked to common viral pathogens.

Germline CDR1 reads SGHRS; CDR2 reads YFSETQ. The CDR3 has 19 residues. V shed 4 bases and J 4 bases; nucleotides not matched to a gene: 14. Of note for this clone: The antigen remains undetermined.

PCR primers comprised 60 Vbeta and 13 Jbeta primers. TCRdb keeps only in-frame clones here, not all; method: immunoSEQ multiplex PCR. Here the sample spans approximately 74,000 clones, 70% to 85% being singletons. The donors gave bone marrow, and they were healthy. The V gene is TRBV5-1, the J gene TRBJ2-5; TRBD2 matches 15 bases. The sequence came from a man between 60 and 70 years old in good health and CMV-seropositive. Sequencing was performed on PBMCs. Here the CDR3 DNA reads TGCGCCAGCAGCCCCGGACTAGCGGGAGGGCCTCAAGCTCGAGAGACCCAGTACTTC. Its translation is CASSPGLAGGPQARETQYF.